This T cell receptor (beta chain) was sequenced during a study of blood T cell repertoires in COVID-19. Study as a whole: Spain, Italy and the United States supplied samples that represented acute and convalescent COVID-19.

Assay used: immunoSEQ multiplex PCR; TCRdb lists only in-frame clones, some missing. Of a few hundred thousand clones in the sample, 75% to 90% were seen once. V was trimmed by 5 bases and J by 2 bases, leaving 9 bases between them. The germline V gene encodes CDR1 SNHLY and CDR2 FYNNEI. This CDR3 comprises 13 residues. This sequence joins TRBV2 and TRBJ2-5, with D maybe TRBD1 (6 bases). The sequencing sample was made of peripheral blood. This receptor was taken from a woman in her 70s with acute or convalescent COVID-19. The CDR3 sequence: CASSRGQQETQYF. The CDR3 DNA sequence: TGTGCCAGCAGTAGAGGACAGCAAGAGACCCAGTACTTC.